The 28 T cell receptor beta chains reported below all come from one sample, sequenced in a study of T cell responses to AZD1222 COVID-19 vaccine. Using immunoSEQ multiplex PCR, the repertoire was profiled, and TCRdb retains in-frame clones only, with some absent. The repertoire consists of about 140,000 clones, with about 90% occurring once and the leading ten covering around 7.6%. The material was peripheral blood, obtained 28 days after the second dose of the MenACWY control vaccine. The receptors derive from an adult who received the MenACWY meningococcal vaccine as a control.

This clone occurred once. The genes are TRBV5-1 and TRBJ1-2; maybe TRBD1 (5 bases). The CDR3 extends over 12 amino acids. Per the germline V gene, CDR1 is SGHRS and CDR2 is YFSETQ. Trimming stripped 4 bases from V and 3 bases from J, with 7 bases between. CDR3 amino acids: CASSQGDYGYTF. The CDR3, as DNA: TGCGCCAGCAGCCAAGGGGACTATGGCTACACCTTC.

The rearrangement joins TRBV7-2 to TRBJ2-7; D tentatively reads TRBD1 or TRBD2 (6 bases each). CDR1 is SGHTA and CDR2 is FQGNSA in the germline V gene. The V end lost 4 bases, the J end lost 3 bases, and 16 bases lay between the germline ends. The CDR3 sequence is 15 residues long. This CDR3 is CASSSQGTPYYEQYF. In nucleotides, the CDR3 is TGTGCCAGCAGCTCTCAGGGGACTCCCTACTACGAGCAGTACTTC.

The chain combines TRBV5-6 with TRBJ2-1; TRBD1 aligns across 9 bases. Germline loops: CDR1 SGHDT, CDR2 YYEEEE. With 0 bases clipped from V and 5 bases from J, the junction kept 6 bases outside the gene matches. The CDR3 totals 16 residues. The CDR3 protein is CASSLGGTGGHNEQFF. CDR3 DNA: TGTGCCAGCAGCTTGGGGGGAACAGGGGGCCACAATGAGCAGTTCTTC.

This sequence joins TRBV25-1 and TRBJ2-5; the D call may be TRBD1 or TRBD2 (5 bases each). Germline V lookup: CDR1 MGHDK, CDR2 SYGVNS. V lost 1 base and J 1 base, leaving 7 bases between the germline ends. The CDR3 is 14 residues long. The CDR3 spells CASSEWGIQETQYF. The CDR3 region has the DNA TGTGCCAGCAGTGAATGGGGGATCCAAGAGACCCAGTACTTC.

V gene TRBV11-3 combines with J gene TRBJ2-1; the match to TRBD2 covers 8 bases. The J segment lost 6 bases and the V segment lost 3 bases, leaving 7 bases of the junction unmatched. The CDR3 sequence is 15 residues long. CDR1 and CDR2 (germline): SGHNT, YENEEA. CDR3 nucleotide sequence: TGTGCCAGCAGCTTCGGGAGGGCCTCTGTCAATGAGCAGTTCTTC. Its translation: CASSFGRASVNEQFF. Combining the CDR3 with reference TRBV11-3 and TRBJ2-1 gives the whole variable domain EAGVVQSPRYKIIEKKQPVAFWCNPISGHNTLYWYLQNLGQGPELLIRYENEEAVDDSQLPKDRFSAERLKGVDSTLKIQPAELGDSAVYLCASSFGRASVNEQFFGPGTRLTVL.

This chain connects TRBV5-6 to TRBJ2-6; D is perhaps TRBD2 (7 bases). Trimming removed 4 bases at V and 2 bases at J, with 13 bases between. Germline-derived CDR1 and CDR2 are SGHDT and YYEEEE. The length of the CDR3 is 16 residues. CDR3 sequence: CASSTGGRTGANVLTF. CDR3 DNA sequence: TGTGCCAGCAGCACCGGGGGGCGGACTGGGGCCAACGTCCTGACTTTC.

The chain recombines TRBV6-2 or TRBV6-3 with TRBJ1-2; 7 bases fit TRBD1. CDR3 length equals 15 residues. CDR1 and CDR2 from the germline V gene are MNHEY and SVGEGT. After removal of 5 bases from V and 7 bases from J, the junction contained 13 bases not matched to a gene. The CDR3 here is CASSPLRTGSSGYTF. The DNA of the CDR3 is TGTGCCAGCAGTCCCCTCAGGACAGGATCTAGTGGCTACACCTTC.

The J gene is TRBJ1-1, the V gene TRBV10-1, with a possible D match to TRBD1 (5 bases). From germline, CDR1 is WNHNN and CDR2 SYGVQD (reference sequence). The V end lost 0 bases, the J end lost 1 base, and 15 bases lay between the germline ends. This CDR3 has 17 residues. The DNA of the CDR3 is TGCGCCAGCAGTGAGTCGACGGGCTTGGGGGGGAACACTGAAGCTTTCTTT. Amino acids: CASSESTGLGGNTEAFF.

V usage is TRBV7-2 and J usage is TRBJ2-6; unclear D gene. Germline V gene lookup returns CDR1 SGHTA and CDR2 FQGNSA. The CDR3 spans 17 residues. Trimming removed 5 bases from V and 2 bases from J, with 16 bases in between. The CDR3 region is CASSPPQRSTGANVLTF. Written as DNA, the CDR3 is TGTGCCAGCAGCCCACCCCAAAGAAGTACTGGGGCCAACGTCCTGACTTTC.

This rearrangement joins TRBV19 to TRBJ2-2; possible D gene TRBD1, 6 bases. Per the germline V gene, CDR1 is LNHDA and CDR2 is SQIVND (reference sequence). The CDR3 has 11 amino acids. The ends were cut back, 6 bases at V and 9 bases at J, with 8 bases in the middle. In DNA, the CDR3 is TGTGCCAGTAGAACAGGGCGGGAGCTGTTTTTT. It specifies CASRTGRELFF.

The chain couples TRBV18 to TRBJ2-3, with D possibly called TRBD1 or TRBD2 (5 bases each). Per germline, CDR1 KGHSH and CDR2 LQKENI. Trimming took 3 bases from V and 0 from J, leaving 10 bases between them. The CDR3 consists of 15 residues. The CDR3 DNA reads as TGTGCCAGCTCACCGTCGGGACCTAGCACAGATACGCAGTATTTT. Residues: CASSPSGPSTDTQYF. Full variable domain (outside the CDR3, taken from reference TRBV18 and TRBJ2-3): NAGVMQNPRHLVRRRGQEARLRCSPMKGHSHVYWYRQLPEEGLKFMVYLQKENIIDESGMPKERFSAEFPKEGPSILRIQQVVRGDSAAYFCASSPSGPSTDTQYFGPGTRLTVL.

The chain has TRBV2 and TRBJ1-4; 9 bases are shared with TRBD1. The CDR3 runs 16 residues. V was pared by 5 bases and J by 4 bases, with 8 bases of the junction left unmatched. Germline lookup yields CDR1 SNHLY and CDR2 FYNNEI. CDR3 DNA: TGTGCCAGCAGTCACAGACAGGGGGGGGGTAATGAAAAACTGTTTTTT. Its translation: CASSHRQGGGNEKLFF.

Here the CDR3 DNA reads TGTGCCAGCACCCCCCCGGACAGTGGCTACACCTTC. Amino acid sequence: CASTPPDSGYTF. The chain has TRBV28 and TRBJ1-2, with D perhaps matching TRBD1 (6 bases). CDR1 is MDHEN and CDR2 is SYDVKM in the germline V gene. The CDR3 totals 12 residues. V lost 7 bases, J lost 7 bases, and 13 bases lay in between.

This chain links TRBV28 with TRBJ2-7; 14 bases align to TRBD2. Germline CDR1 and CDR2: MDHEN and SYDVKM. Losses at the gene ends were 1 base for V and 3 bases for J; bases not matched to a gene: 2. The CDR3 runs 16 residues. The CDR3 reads CASSLFGTSGSYEQYF. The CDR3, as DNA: TGTGCCAGCAGTTTATTTGGGACTAGCGGGAGCTACGAGCAGTACTTC.

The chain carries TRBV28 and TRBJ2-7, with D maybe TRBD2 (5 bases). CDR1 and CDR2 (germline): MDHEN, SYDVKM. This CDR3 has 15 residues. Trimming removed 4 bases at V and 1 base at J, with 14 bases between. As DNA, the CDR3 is TGTGCCAGCAGTTCTGAAGCGGCCGGGTCCTACGAGCAGTACTTC. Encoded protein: CASSSEAAGSYEQYF.

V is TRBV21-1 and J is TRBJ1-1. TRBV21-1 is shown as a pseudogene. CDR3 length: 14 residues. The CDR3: CASSPQGLNTEAFF. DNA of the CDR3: TGTGCCAGCAGCCCCCAGGGACTGAACACTGAAGCTTTCTTT.

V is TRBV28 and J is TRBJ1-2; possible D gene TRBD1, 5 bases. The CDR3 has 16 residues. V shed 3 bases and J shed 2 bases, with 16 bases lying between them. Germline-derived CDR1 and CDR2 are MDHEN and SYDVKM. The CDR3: CASSFMVLRGNYGYTF. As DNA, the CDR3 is TGTGCCAGCAGTTTTATGGTCCTGAGGGGCAACTATGGCTACACCTTC.

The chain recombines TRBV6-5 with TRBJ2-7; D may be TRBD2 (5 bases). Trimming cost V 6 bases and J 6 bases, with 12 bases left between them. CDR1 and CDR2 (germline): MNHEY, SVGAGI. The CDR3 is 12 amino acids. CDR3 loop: CASSHGEGEQYF. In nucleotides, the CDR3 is TGTGCCAGCAGCCACGGGGAAGGCGAGCAGTACTTC.

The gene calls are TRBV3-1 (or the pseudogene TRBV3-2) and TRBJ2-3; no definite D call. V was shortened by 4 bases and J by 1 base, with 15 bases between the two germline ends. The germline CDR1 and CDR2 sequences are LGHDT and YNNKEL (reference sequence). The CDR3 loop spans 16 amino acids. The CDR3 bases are TGTGCCAGCAGCCCCCTATTCCAAACCGGCACAGATACGCAGTATTTT. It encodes CASSPLFQTGTDTQYF.

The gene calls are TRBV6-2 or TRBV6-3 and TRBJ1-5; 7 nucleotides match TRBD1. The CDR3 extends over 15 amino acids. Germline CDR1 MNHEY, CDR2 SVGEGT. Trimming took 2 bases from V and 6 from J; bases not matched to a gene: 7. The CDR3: CASSYGLTGFQPQHF. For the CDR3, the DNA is TGTGCCAGCAGTTACGGTTTGACAGGGTTTCAGCCCCAGCATTTT.

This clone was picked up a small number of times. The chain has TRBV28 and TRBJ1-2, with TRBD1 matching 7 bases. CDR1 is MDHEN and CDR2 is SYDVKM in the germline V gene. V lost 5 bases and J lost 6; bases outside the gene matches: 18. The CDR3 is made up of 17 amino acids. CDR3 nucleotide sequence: TGTGCCAGCAGTACGGGGACAGCCGCGCATGGAGAGGATGGCTACACCTTC. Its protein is CASSTGTAAHGEDGYTF.

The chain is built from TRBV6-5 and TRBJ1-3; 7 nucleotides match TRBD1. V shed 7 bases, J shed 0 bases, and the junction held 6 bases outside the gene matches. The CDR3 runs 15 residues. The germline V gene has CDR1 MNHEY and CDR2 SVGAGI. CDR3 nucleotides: TGTGCCAGCAAGGGGGCCCAAGACTCTGGAAACACCATATATTTT. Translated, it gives CASKGAQDSGNTIYF.

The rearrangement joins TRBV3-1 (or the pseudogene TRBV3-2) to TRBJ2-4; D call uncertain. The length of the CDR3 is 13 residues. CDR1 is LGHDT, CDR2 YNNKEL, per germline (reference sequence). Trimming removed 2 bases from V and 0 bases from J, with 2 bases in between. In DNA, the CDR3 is TGTGCCAGCAGCCAACTAGCCAAAAACATTCAGTACTTC. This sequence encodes CASSQLAKNIQYF.

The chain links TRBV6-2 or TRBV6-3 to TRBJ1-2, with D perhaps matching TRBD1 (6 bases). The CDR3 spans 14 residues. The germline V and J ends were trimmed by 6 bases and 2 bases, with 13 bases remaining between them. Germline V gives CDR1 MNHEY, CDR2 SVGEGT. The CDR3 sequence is CASSPGTWNYGYTF. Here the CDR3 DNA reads TGTGCCAGCAGCCCCGGGACATGGAACTATGGCTACACCTTC.

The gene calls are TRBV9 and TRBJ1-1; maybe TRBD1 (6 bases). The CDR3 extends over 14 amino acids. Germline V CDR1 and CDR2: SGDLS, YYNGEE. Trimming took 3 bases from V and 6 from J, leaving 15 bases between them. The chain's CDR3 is CASSAIFGTPEAFF. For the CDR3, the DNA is TGTGCCAGCAGCGCAATTTTCGGGACACCTGAAGCTTTCTTT. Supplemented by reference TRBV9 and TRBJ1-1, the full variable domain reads DSGVTQTPKHLITATGQRVTLRCSPRSGDLSVYWYQQSLDQGLQFLIQYYNGEERAKGNILERFSAQQFPDLHSELNLSSLELGDSALYFCASSAIFGTPEAFFGQGTRLTVV.

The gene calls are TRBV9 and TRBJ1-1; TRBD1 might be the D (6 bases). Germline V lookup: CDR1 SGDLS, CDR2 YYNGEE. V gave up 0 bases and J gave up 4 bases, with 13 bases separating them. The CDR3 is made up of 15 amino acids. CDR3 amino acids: CASSVEEGRGTEAFF. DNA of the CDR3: TGTGCCAGCAGCGTAGAGGAGGGCAGGGGCACTGAAGCTTTCTTT.

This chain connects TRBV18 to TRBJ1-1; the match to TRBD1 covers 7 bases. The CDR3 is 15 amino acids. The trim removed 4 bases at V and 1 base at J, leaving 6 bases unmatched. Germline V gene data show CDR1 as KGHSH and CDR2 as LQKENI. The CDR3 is CASSRQGGENTEAFF. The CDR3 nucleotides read TGTGCCAGCTCACGACAGGGCGGCGAGAACACTGAAGCTTTCTTT.

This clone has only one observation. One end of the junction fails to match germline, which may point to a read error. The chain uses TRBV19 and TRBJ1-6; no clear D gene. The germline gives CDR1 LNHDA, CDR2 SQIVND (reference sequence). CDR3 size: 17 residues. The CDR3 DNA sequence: TGTGCCAGTAGTCTAGAAAGACGACCGACTTATAATTCACCCCTCCACTTT. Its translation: CASSLERRPTYNSPLHF. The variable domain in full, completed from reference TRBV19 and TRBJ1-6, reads DGGITQSPKYLFRKEGQNVTLSCEQNLNHDAMYWYRQDPGQGLRLIYYSQIVNDFQKGDIAEGYSVSREKKESFPLTVTSAQKNPTAFYLCASSLERRPTYNSPLHFGNGTRLTVT.